Presented here are 2 T cell receptor beta chains from one specimen sequenced in a study of long-term antiretroviral therapy in people with HIV. Survey level was the resolution at which the v3.0 immunoSEQ assay ran. Only in-frame clones appear in the TCRdb table, and some are missing; sequencing was by immunoSEQ multiplex PCR. The sample consists of around 33,000 clones, roughly 82% of them appearing once. The sequencing here drew on unsorted PBMCs, taken 0.3 years after starting antiretroviral therapy. The receptors stem from a man aged 18-30 years with HIV.

V and J are TRBV9 and TRBJ1-2; D gene ambiguous. CDR1 and CDR2 from the germline V gene are SGDLS and YYNGEE. Deletions cut 0 bases from V and 8 bases from J, with 11 bases between. The CDR3 has 13 residues. The CDR3 region has the DNA TGTGCCAGCAGCGTAGAAGGTTTGGGGGGCTACACCTTC. Its translation: CASSVEGLGGYTF.

The V and J genes are TRBV27 and TRBJ2-2, with 7 bases aligning to TRBD2. J lost 5 bases, V lost 3 bases, and 6 bases had no gene match. Germline CDR1 and CDR2: MNHEY and SMNVEV (reference sequence). The CDR3 has 15 residues. CDR3 coding DNA: TGTGCCAGCAGTTTCCGCGGGAGTCGGACCGGGGAGCTGTTTTTT. It encodes CASSFRGSRTGELFF.